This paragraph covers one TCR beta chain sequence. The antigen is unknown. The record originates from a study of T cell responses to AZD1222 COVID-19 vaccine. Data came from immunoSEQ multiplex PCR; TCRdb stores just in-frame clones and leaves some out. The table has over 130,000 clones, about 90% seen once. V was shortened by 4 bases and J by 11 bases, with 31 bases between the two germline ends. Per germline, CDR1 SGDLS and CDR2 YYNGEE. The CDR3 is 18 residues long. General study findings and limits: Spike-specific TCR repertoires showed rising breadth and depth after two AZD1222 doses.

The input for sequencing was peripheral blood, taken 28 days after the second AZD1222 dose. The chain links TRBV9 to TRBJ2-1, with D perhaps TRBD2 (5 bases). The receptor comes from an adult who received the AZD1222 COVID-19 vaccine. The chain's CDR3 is CASSISADSRSILGQQFF. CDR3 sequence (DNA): TGTGCCAGCAGCATCTCCGCCGACTCACGCTCTATACTAGGCCAGCAGTTCTTC. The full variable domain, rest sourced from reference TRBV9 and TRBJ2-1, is DSGVTQTPKHLITATGQRVTLRCSPRSGDLSVYWYQQSLDQGLQFLIQYYNGEERAKGNILERFSAQQFPDLHSELNLSSLELGDSALYFCASSISADSRSILGQQFFGPGTRLTVL.